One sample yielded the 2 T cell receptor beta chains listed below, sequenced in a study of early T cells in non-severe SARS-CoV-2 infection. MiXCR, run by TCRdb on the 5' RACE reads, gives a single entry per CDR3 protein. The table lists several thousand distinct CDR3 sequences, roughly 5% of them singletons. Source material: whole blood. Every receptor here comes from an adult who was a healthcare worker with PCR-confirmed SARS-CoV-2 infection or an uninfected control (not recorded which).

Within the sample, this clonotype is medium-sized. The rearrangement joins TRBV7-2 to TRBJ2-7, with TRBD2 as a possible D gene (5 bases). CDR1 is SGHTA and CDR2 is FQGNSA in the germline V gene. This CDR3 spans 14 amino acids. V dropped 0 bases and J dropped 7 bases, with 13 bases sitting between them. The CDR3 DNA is TGTGCCAGCAGCTTAGCGGTAGGACCGGGAGAGCAGTACGTC. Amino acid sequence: CASSLAVGPGEQYV.

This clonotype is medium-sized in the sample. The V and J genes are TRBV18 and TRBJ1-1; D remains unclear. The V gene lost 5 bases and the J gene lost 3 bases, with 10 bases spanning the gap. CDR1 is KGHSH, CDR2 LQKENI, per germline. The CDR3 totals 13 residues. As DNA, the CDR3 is TGTGCCAGCTCAGCAAACACGGACACTGAAGCTTTCTTT. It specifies CASSANTDTEAFF. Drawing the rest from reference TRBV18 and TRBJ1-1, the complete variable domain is NAGVMQNPRHLVRRRGQEARLRCSPMKGHSHVYWYRQLPEEGLKFMVYLQKENIIDESGMPKERFSAEFPKEGPSILRIQQVVRGDSAAYFCASSANTDTEAFFGQGTRLTVV.